These 11 T cell receptor beta chains originate from one sample sequenced in a study of immune evolution from preneoplasia to lung adenocarcinoma. Here immunoSEQ multiplex PCR was the method, and the copy in TCRdb shows in-frame clones only, minus some. The data show about 4,300 clones, under 85% seen once. Sequencing input: FFPE minimally invasive lung adenocarcinoma tissue. These receptors were obtained from a person between 45 and 75 years old with lung adenocarcinoma.

The chain uses TRBV5-1 and TRBJ2-4; TRBD2 matches at 7 bases. With 4 bases clipped from V and 6 bases from J, the junction kept 10 bases outside the gene matches. The CDR3 loop spans 15 amino acids. From germline, CDR1 is SGHRS and CDR2 YFSETQ. The chain's CDR3 is CASSAGPGGGNIQYF. Written as DNA, the CDR3 is TGCGCCAGCAGCGCGGGGCCAGGCGGGGGAAACATTCAGTACTTC.

The chain employs TRBV28 and TRBJ2-1, with 7 bases fitting TRBD2. V gave up 6 bases and J gave up 6 bases; unmatched junction bases: 14. CDR1 and CDR2 from the germline V gene are MDHEN and SYDVKM. This CDR3 has 16 residues. The CDR3 nucleotides read TGTGCCAGCAGCCCTCAATCAGCGGGAAGTTTCAATGAGCAGTTCTTC. Its protein product is CASSPQSAGSFNEQFF.

This clone appeared once. The CDR3 spells CASSGRGGLKIDGYTF. In DNA form, the CDR3 reads TGTGCCAGCTCAGGCCGAGGAGGCCTCAAAATCGATGGCTACACCTTC. The V call is TRBV18, the J call TRBJ1-2, with unresolved D. CDR1 is KGHSH, CDR2 LQKENI, per germline. This CDR3 spans 16 amino acids. Trimming took off 5 bases at V and 6 bases at J, with 22 bases between the two ends. Together with reference TRBV18 and TRBJ1-2, the CDR3 gives the full variable domain: NAGVMQNPRHLVRRRGQEARLRCSPMKGHSHVYWYRQLPEEGLKFMVYLQKENIIDESGMPKERFSAEFPKEGPSILRIQQVVRGDSAAYFCASSGRGGLKIDGYTFGSGTRLTVV.

The rearrangement uses TRBV10-3 and TRBJ1-1, with TRBD1 matching 7 bases. V shed 10 bases and J 0 bases; nucleotides not matched to a gene: 5. There are 13 residues in the CDR3. The germline V gene encodes CDR1 ENHRY and CDR2 SYGVKD. CDR3 coding DNA: TGTGCCACAAAACAGGGGCTGAACACTGAAGCTTTCTTT. It encodes CATKQGLNTEAFF.

The chain employs TRBV19 and TRBJ1-1; maybe TRBD1 (5 bases). V gave up 5 bases and J gave up 2 bases, with 9 bases separating them. Germline V CDR1 and CDR2: LNHDA, SQIVND (reference sequence). The CDR3 sequence is 13 residues long. CDR3 sequence: CASSLRENTEAFF. The CDR3 nucleotides read TGTGCCAGTAGTCTCAGGGAAAACACTGAAGCTTTCTTT.

This sequence joins TRBV7-2 and TRBJ2-2, with unresolved D. Germline loops: CDR1 SGHTA, CDR2 FQGNSA. Trimming cost V 0 bases and J 7 bases, with 3 bases left between them. The CDR3 extends over 12 amino acids. This CDR3 reads CASSLAVGELFF. The CDR3 bases are TGTGCCAGCAGCTTAGCTGTCGGGGAGCTGTTTTTT.

V and J are TRBV28 and TRBJ1-1, with D tentatively TRBD1 (5 bases). This CDR3 has 15 amino acids. V dropped 5 bases and J dropped 7 bases, with 20 bases sitting between them. Germline assignment: CDR1 MDHEN and CDR2 SYDVKM. CDR3 sequence reads: CASSTPDLRGVEAFF. The CDR3 DNA follows: TGTGCCAGCAGTACCCCGGACTTAAGGGGTGTTGAAGCTTTCTTT.

This clone was recorded a few times. V usage is TRBV28 and J usage is TRBJ2-2, with 12 bases matching TRBD2. The CDR3 covers 18 residues. Trimming took 3 bases from V and 3 from J; bases not matched to a gene: 8. Germline loops: CDR1 MDHEN, CDR2 SYDVKM. CDR3 sequence reads: CASSLSPSGRADTGELFF. The DNA for the CDR3 is TGTGCCAGCAGTTTGTCGCCTAGCGGGAGGGCCGACACCGGGGAGCTGTTTTTT.

This chain links TRBV19 with TRBJ1-1; TRBD1 aligns across 8 bases. V trimming: 7 bases; J trimming: 0 bases; junction bases outside the gene matches: 7. Germline V gene sequence: CDR1 LNHDA, CDR2 SQIVND (reference sequence). The CDR3 runs 15 residues. CDR3 nucleotide sequence: TGTGCCAGTAATAATAGACAGGGGTTGAACACTGAAGCTTTCTTT. The encoded protein is CASNNRQGLNTEAFF. Looking up the rest from reference TRBV19 and TRBJ1-1 gives the full variable domain: DGGITQSPKYLFRKEGQNVTLSCEQNLNHDAMYWYRQDPGQGLRLIYYSQIVNDFQKGDIAEGYSVSREKKESFPLTVTSAQKNPTAFYLCASNNRQGLNTEAFFGQGTRLTVV.

This chain joins TRBV7-9 and TRBJ2-3; no reliable D call. With 3 bases removed from V and 4 bases from J, the gap between germline ends came to 5 bases. Germline V gene sequence: CDR1 SEHNR, CDR2 FQNEAQ (reference sequence). The CDR3 extends over 12 amino acids. DNA of the CDR3: TGTGCCAGCAGCTTTAGCCCAGATACGCAGTATTTT. This codes for CASSFSPDTQYF.

The chain is built from TRBV15 and TRBJ2-5, with 14 positions matching TRBD2. CDR3 length: 16 residues. CDR1 is LNHNV, CDR2 YYDKDF, per germline (reference sequence). V dropped 5 bases and J dropped 5; count of bases not matched to a gene: 7. The CDR3 reads CATSGRLAGGRETQYF. CDR3 sequence (DNA): TGTGCCACCAGCGGACGACTAGCGGGGGGGCGGGAGACCCAGTACTTC.